These 7 T cell receptor beta chains were sequenced from one sample in a study of spatial heterogeneity in lung cancer. Regarding time point: sample taken at primary tumor resection. Sequencing of whole RNA from tumor, nontumor lung or frozen PBMC involved no sorting. TCRdb reprocessed the 5' RACE reads via MiXCR and lists one record per CDR3 protein. The table lists 28,000 or so distinct CDR3 sequences, 9.5% to 15% of them singletons. The sample in question was PBMCs, obtained at surgery. These receptor sequences come from a female donor with early-stage non-small cell lung cancer.

At least ten counts were recorded for this clonotype. The chain combines TRBV27 with TRBJ2-5; D not certain. The length of the CDR3 is 14 residues. Germline V gene data show CDR1 as MNHEY and CDR2 as SMNVEV (reference sequence). The V gene lost 6 bases and the J gene lost 4 bases, with 15 bases spanning the gap. CDR3 nucleotide sequence: TGTGCCAGCAGATTCGGTTCAGCCGGAGAGACCCAGTACTTC. Protein: CASRFGSAGETQYF.

This clonotype was seen at least ten times. The rearrangement uses TRBV20-1 and TRBJ1-1, with D perhaps TRBD1 (6 bases). The CDR3 is 14 amino acids. In germline, CDR1 is DFQATT, CDR2 SNEGSKA (reference sequence). Trimming stripped 1 base from V and 7 bases from J, with 16 bases between. In DNA form, the CDR3 reads TGCAGTGCTAGAGTCCCGCATAAGGACAGTGAAGCTTTCTTT. Translation: CSARVPHKDSEAFF.

This clonotype was recorded at least ten times. V is TRBV5-1 and J is TRBJ1-1; TRBD1 agrees at 8 bases. The CDR3 contains 11 residues. Germline CDR1 is SGHRS and CDR2 is YFSETQ. The V gene end was trimmed by 5 bases and the J gene end by 12 bases; junction bases not matched to a gene: 6. This chain's CDR3 is CASRTGEVSFF. CDR3 DNA: TGCGCCAGCAGGACAGGGGAGGTTTCTTTCTTT.

The rearrangement links TRBV10-3 to TRBJ2-5; D is undetermined. V was shortened by 3 bases and J by 5 bases, with 13 bases between the two germline ends. CDR3 length equals 14 residues. Per germline, CDR1 ENHRY and CDR2 SYGVKD. The CDR3 DNA reads TGTGCCATCAGTGACCCCCCCAGCGAGGAGACCCAGTACTTC. Translating it yields CAISDPPSEETQYF.

The J gene is TRBJ1-1, the V gene TRBV3-1; D possibly corresponds to TRBD1 (5 bases). Per germline, CDR1 LGHDT and CDR2 YNNKEL (reference sequence). V shed 4 bases and J shed 4 bases, with 7 bases lying between them. CDR3 length: 12 amino acids. Written as DNA, the CDR3 is TGTGCCAGCAGCCCCGACAGCACTGAAGCTTTCTTT. Translated: CASSPDSTEAFF. Full variable domain (remainder filled in from reference TRBV3-1 and TRBJ1-1): DTAVSQTPKYLVTQMGNDKSIKCEQNLGHDTMYWYKQDSKKFLKIMFSYNNKELIINETVPNRFSPKSPDKAHLNLHINSLELGDSAVYFCASSPDSTEAFFGQGTRLTVV.

The sample holds a few counts of this clonotype. The chain recombines TRBV6-2 or TRBV6-3 with TRBJ2-1; a weak D match, TRBD1 (5 bases). Trimming shortened V by 6 bases and J by 7 bases, and 10 bases separated the two germline ends. The CDR3 length is 12 residues. The germline V gene encodes CDR1 MNHEY and CDR2 SVGEGT. CDR3 amino acids: CASSPDTNEQFF. Here the CDR3 DNA reads TGTGCCAGCAGCCCGGACACTAATGAGCAGTTCTTC.

This clonotype was counted at least ten times. The genes are TRBV7-9 and TRBJ1-4, with a weak D call TRBD1 (5 bases). V was clipped by 5 bases and J by 4 bases, with 14 bases between them. Germline V gene data show CDR1 as SEHNR and CDR2 as FQNEAQ (reference sequence). The CDR3 sequence is 15 residues long. The CDR3, as DNA: TGTGCCAGCAGCCCCCAGGGTCGGGGTAATGAAAAACTGTTTTTT. Translating it yields CASSPQGRGNEKLFF.